The present entry profiles one T cell receptor beta chain with its context. Antigen: not known. The sample comes from a study of identifying expanded T cells in peripheral blood. Study-level findings and limits: Differentially abundant clones: roughly 1.2 between replicates, approximately 16 at 2 to 3 weeks, 19 at four. Clone count variance between roughly 2-week samples rose with total template count.

The data were produced by immunoSEQ multiplex PCR, yet TCRdb's version contains in-frame clones alone and is incomplete. This table holds approximately 86,000 clones, more than 75% found once. The CDR3 covers 16 residues. Germline CDR1 and CDR2: SGDLS and YYNGEE. Trimming cost V 2 bases and J 6 bases; bases outside gene matches: 10. Healthy donors had no documented immune events, such as infections, while sampled. This receptor was identified in a person aged 18 to 69 in good health. The sequenced material came from blood. J is TRBJ2-1 and V is TRBV9; the match to TRBD2 covers 8 bases. CDR3 sequence (DNA): TGTGCCAGCAGCGTGGGACCCGGGACTAGGGGCAATGAGCAGTTCTTC. This sequence encodes CASSVGPGTRGNEQFF.